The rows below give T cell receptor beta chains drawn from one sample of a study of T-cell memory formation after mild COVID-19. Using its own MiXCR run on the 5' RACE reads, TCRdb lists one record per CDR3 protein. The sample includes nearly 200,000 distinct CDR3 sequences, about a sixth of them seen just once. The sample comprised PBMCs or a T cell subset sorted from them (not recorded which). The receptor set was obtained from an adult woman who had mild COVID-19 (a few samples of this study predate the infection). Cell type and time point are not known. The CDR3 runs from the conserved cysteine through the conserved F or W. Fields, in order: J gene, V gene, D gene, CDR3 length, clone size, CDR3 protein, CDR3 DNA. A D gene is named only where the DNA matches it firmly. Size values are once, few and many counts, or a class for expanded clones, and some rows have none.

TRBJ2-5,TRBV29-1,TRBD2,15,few,CSVDWTSGRRETQYF,TGCAGCGTTGATTGGACTAGCGGGAGGAGAGAGACCCAGTACTTC
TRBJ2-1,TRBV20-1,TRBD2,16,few,CSASNAGGPGYNEQFF,TGCAGTGCTAGTAACGCGGGGGGGCCAGGGTACAATGAGCAGTTCTTC
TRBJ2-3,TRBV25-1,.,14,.,CASSEFGGTDTQYF,TGTGCCAGCAGTGAATTTGGGGGGACAGATACGCAGTATTTT
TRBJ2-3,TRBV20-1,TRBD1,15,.,CSASGVDRGTDTQYF,TGCAGTGCTAGTGGTGTCGACAGGGGGACAGATACGCAGTATTTT
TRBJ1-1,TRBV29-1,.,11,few,CSVDKNTEAFF,TGCAGCGTTGATAAGAACACTGAAGCTTTCTTT
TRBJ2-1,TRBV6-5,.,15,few,CASSPQPNLANEQFF,TGTGCCAGCAGCCCTCAACCTAACCTAGCTAATGAGCAGTTCTTC
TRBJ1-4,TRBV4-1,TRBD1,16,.,CASSQDPGQGHEKLFF,TGCGCCAGCAGCCAAGATCCGGGACAGGGTCATGAAAAACTGTTTTTT
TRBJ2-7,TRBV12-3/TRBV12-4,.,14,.,CASSLARDGREQYF,TGTGCCAGCAGTTTAGCTCGGGACGGCCGGGAGCAGTACTTC
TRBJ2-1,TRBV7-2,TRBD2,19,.,CASSRGTSGTPISLNRQFF,TGTGCCAGCAGCCGTGGGACTAGCGGGACCCCGATCTCTCTGAATAGGCAGTTCTTC
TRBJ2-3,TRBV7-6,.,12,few,CASGTDGSTQYF,TGTGCCAGCGGGACCGACGGGAGTACGCAGTATTTT
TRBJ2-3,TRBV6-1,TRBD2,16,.,CASSEVLAGGKDTQYF,TGTGCCAGCAGTGAAGTCCTAGCGGGGGGAAAGGATACGCAGTATTTT
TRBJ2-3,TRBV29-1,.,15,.,CSVDSAEDSTDTQYF,TGCAGCGTTGATTCGGCGGAAGATAGCACAGATACGCAGTATTTT
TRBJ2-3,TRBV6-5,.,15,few,CASRRQLLLTDTQYF,TGTGCCAGCAGGAGGCAACTCCTACTCACAGATACGCAGTATTTT
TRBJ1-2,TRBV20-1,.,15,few,CSARDFGGANYGYTF,TGCAGTGCTAGAGATTTTGGGGGAGCTAACTATGGCTACACCTTC
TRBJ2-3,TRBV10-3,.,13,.,CAINRDGTDTQYF,TGTGCCATCAACCGGGATGGCACAGATACGCAGTATTTT
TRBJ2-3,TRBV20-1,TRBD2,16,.,CSARGLAGGGTDTQYF,TGCAGTGCTAGGGGACTAGCGGGAGGGGGTACAGATACGCAGTATTTT
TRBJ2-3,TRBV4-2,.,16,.,CASSQDPGFPTDTQYF,TGTGCCAGCAGCCAAGATCCCGGGTTCCCCACAGATACGCAGTATTTT
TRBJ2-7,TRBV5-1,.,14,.,CASSPLPTGYEQYF,TGCGCCAGCAGCCCCCTACCGACAGGCTACGAGCAGTACTTC
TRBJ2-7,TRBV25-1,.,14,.,CASRTSGVSYEQYF,TGTGCCAGCAGAACATCTGGGGTCAGCTACGAGCAGTACTTC
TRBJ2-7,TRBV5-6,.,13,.,CASSFGILSEQYF,TGTGCCAGCAGCTTTGGCATCCTGTCCGAGCAGTACTTC
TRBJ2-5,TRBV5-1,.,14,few,CASSLDPLSETQYF,TGCGCCAGCAGCTTGGACCCTCTATCAGAGACCCAGTACTTC
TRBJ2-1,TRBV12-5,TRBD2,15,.,CASGLFAGGKDEQFF,TGTGCTAGTGGTTTGTTCGCGGGAGGGAAGGATGAGCAGTTCTTC
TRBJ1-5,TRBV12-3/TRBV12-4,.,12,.,CASREGNQPQHF,TGTGCCAGCAGGGAGGGAAATCAGCCCCAGCATTTT
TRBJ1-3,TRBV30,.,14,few,CAWKKRLSGNTIYF,TGTGCCTGGAAGAAGAGACTCTCTGGAAACACCATATATTTT
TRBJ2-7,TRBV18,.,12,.,CASSPLGVEQYF,TGTGCCAGCTCACCGCTGGGGGTCGAGCAGTACTTC
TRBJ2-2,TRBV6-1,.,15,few,CASSSRDTIPGELFF,TGTGCCAGCAGTTCCCGGGACACAATCCCAGGGGAGCTGTTTTTT
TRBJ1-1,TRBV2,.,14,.,CASNRDTPNTEAFF,TGTGCCAGTAACAGGGACACGCCGAACACTGAAGCTTTCTTT
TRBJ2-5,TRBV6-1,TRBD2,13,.,CASREAGGETQYF,TGTGCCAGCAGAGAAGCGGGGGGAGAGACCCAGTACTTC
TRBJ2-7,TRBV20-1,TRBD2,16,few,CSAEPAQRGSSYEQYF,TGCAGTGCTGAGCCCGCACAGCGGGGAAGCTCCTACGAGCAGTACTTC
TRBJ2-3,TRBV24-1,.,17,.,CATSDYDGTANTDTQYF,TGTGCCACCAGTGACTACGACGGGACGGCGAACACAGATACGCAGTATTTT
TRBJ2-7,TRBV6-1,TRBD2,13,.,CAAGTSGYYEQYF,TGTGCCGCCGGAACTAGCGGTTACTACGAGCAGTACTTC
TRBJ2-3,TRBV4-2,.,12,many,CASSQETDTQYF,TGTGCCAGCAGCCAAGAAACGGATACGCAGTATTTT
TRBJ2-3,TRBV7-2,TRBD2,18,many,CASSLEWPSGRSTDTQYF,TGTGCCAGCAGCTTAGAGTGGCCTAGCGGGAGGAGTACAGATACGCAGTATTTT
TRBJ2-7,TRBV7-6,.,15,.,CASSYITGLSYEQYF,TGTGCCAGCAGCTATATAACAGGGCTCTCCTACGAGCAGTACTTC
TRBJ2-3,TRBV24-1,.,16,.,CATPLGNQLPQIRSIF,.
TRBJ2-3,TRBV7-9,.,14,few,CASSLSTRRDTQYF,TGTGCCAGCAGCTTATCGACCCGGCGGGATACGCAGTATTTT
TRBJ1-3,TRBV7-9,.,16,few,CASSGSGPTSGNTIYF,TGTGCCAGCAGCGGCAGCGGACCGACCTCTGGAAACACCATATATTTT
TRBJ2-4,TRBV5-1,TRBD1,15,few,CASSLGQTGVNIQYF,TGCGCCAGCAGCTTGGGTCAGACAGGGGTAAACATTCAGTACTTC
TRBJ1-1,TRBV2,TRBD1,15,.,CASSRDRGWNTEAFF,TGTGCCAGCAGCCGGGACAGGGGATGGAACACTGAAGCTTTCTTT
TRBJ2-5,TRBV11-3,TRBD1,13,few,CASNSRGRETQYF,TGTGCCAGCAACTCGAGGGGGCGGGAGACCCAGTACTTC
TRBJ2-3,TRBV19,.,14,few,CASSISSEGDTQYF,TGTGCCAGTAGTATTTCCAGCGAGGGAGATACGCAGTATTTT
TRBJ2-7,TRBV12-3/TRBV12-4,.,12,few,CASSFGSGEQYF,TGTGCCAGCAGTTTCGGGTCGGGCGAGCAGTACTTC
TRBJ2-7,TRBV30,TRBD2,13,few,CAWSGGATYEQYF,TGTGCCTGGAGCGGGGGGGCAACCTACGAGCAGTACTTC
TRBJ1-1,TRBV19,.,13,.,CASKRELSTEAFF,TGTGCCAGTAAAAGGGAGTTAAGCACTGAAGCTTTCTTT
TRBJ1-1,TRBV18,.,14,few,CASSPKQVNTEAFF,TGTGCCAGCTCACCTAAGCAAGTGAACACTGAAGCTTTCTTT
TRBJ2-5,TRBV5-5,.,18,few,CASSLGLLHRQIQETQYF,TGTGCCAGCAGCTTAGGATTACTACACCGCCAAATCCAAGAGACCCAGTACTTC
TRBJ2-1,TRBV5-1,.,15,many,CASSLATGAHNEQFF,TGCGCCAGCAGCTTGGCTACCGGGGCACACAATGAGCAGTTCTTC
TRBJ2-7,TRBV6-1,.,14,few,CASSEALGGYEQYF,TGTGCCAGCAGTGAAGCTCTCGGAGGCTACGAGCAGTACTTC